This T cell receptor (beta chain) was profiled in a study of blood T cell repertoires in COVID-19. Per the original methods: Scientists estimated how many nucleated cells there were by amplifying reference gene primers. The repertoire was sequenced with immunoSEQ multiplex PCR; TCRdb's copy has only in-frame clones and lacks some. Clone size and the V and J calls come from that table; the DNA yielded D and trimming. Of roughly 150,000 clones in the sample, roughly nine tenths were seen once. This CDR3 spans 15 amino acids. Trimming took 6 bases from V and 6 from J; bases not matched to a gene: 12. The germline V gene encodes CDR1 SNHLY and CDR2 FYNNEI.

The sample comprised peripheral blood. The chain has TRBV2 and TRBJ2-7, with 9 positions matching TRBD2. The sequence came from a woman between 65 and 79 years old with acute or convalescent COVID-19. The CDR3 nucleotides are TGTGCCAGCAGAAAACTAGCGGGCTCATATCTCGAGCAGTACTTC. It specifies CASRKLAGSYLEQYF.